This TCR beta chain came from a study of sequential checkpoint blockade in melanoma. Sequenced by immunoSEQ multiplex PCR; TCRdb stores in-frame clones only, minus some. This table holds thousands of clones, around three fifths found once. Germline CDR1 and CDR2: MNHNS and SASEGT. This CDR3 is 14 amino acids long. Deletions cut 7 bases from V and 5 bases from J, with 17 bases between. The treatment denotes: randomized to nivolumab then ipilimumab (arm A) or the reverse (arm B). Live CD3+CD8+ CD19− CD56− cells were sorted from PBMCs. The receptor comes from a human donor with melanoma. The source material was CD8+ T cells sorted from blood (inferred from file names), sampled from a patient given nivolumab and ipilimumab in sequence. This chain joins TRBV6-1 and TRBJ1-2, with D uncertain. The chain's CDR3 is CASIQAADLYGYTF. CDR3 nucleotides: TGTGCCAGCATTCAGGCCGCCGATCTTTATGGCTACACCTTC.